The sequence of this T cell receptor (beta chain) was determined in a study of T cell repertoires in cytomegalovirus infection (dated by TCRdb to the late 2010s). Regarding the study in general: The HLA type of each donor mattered for the analysis, because public TCR beta signatures pointed to carriage of CMV infection along with the matching HLA type.

This clonotype has just a few counts. Its specific antigen is unknown. No base quality values were provided; no much bigger clone lies one nucleotide off. The listed sequencing device is Illumina HiSeq 1500. The public reads were quality trimmed at Q25 with fastp and then assembled into clones with MiXCR by TCRdb, keeping productive beta chains. Entries that share a CDR3 protein sequence are merged under the most common genes and DNA. The sample contains around 310,000 distinct CDR3 sequences, around a sixth of them found a single time. The top ten hold more than 10% of the sample. The CDR3 runs 15 residues from the cysteine to the phenylalanine. CDR3 DNA only is kept here, 45 bases in frame from base 1. The germline V gene specifies KGHSH as CDR1 and LQKENI as CDR2. Trimming at the junction amounts to 4 bases on V and 0 bases on J, and the germline ends lie 12 bases apart. Overall study results and their limits: The ex vivo response was dominated by HLA-C-restricted CMV-specific TCR beta clonotypes, which also provided the single most frequent clonotype in two of eight donors. Carriers of CMV infection plus the relevant HLA type were discriminated by the cumulative frequency of public TCR beta family members in the study cohort and in an independent roughly 350-donor cohort.

The sample comprised PBMCs. This chain joins TRBV18 to TRBJ1-1, with the D gene not confidently named. This clonotype originated in a human donor in good health (CMV status not recorded). Some clones in this sample may be carry-over from other donors' samples. The DNA reads TGTGCCAGCTCACGTGCGCAAGGACTGAACACTGAAGCTTTCTTT. Its coded protein is CASSRAQGLNTEAFF.